Listed below are T cell receptor beta chains from one sample, sequenced in a study of shared clonotypes between healthy human individuals. Assay: immunoSEQ multiplex PCR; the TCRdb copy retains only in-frame clones and omits some. The table shows under 1,100,000 clones, with more than 60% occurring only once. Specimen: memory CD4+ T cells sorted from blood. The receptors originated from a man aged 18 to 30 in good health. Each CDR3 is given with its conserved first and last residue. Each record gives: D gene, V gene, clone size, J gene, CDR3 DNA, CDR3 protein. A D gene is named only where the DNA matches it firmly. Expanded clones get a size class; other rows say once, few or many, or leave the size out.

.	TRBV4-3	.	TRBJ2-5	TGCGCCAGCAGGGGCCGGGAAGAGACCCAGTACTTC	CASRGREETQYF
.	TRBV27	.	TRBJ2-2	TGTGCCAGCAGGTGGGGGCTGAACACCGGGGAGCTGTTTTTT	CASRWGLNTGELFF
.	TRBV2	many	TRBJ2-2	TGTGCCAGCAGGTGGACGTCGAACACCGGGGAGCTGTTTTTT	CASRWTSNTGELFF
.	TRBV5-1	.	TRBJ2-1	TGCGCCAGCAGCTTGGTTACGGGGCTCTCCTACAATGAGCAGTTCTTC	CASSLVTGLSYNEQFF
TRBD2	TRBV13	.	TRBJ2-7	TGTGCCAGCAGCGGACAATTACGACCGGGAGGTCCGGATTTCGGGACCTACGAGCAGTACTTC	CASSGQLRPGGPDFGTYEQYF
TRBD2	TRBV7-2	few	TRBJ2-3	TGTGCCAGCAGCCCGCAAATCAGCGGGGGTCTTTATTTT	CASSPQISGGLYF
TRBD1	TRBV7-9	.	TRBJ2-5	TGTGCCAGCAGCTTTACGGGACAGGGAACCCAAGAGACCCAGTACTTC	CASSFTGQGTQETQYF
TRBD1	TRBV7-2	few	TRBJ2-5	TGTGCCAGCAGAAGACAGGGCGGCGCAGGGGGACAAGAGACCCAGTACTTC	CASRRQGGAGGQETQYF
.	TRBV10-3	.	TRBJ1-2	TGTGCCATCAGTGTTGGTGTTTTGGATGGCTACACCTTC	CAISVGVLDGYTF
.	TRBV15	few	TRBJ1-1	TGTGCCACCAGCAGGGATCCGAACACTGAAGCTTTCTTT	CATSRDPNTEAFF
.	TRBV28	few	TRBJ1-6	TGTGCCAGCAGTTCGCCCGAGGCACAGGTTTCACCCCTCCACTTT	CASSSPEAQVSPLHF
TRBD1	TRBV7-8	few	TRBJ1-6	TGTGCCAGCAGCTTAGAGACAGGGGGGAGCTATAATTCACCCCTCCACTTT	CASSLETGGSYNSPLHF
TRBD2	TRBV5-6	.	TRBJ2-2	TGTGCCAGCAGCCCCGGGACTAGCGGGAGAAGGGCGAACACCGGGGAGCTGTTTTTT	CASSPGTSGRRANTGELFF
TRBD1	TRBV6-1	.	TRBJ1-4	TGTGCCAGCAGTGAAGACAGGGGAGCTAATGAAAAACTGTTTTTT	CASSEDRGANEKLFF
.	TRBV6-5	.	TRBJ2-1	TGTGCCAGCAGTCCCTGGGGGAGAGGGGATGAGCAGTTCTTC	CASSPWGRGDEQFF
TRBD1	TRBV19	once	TRBJ2-6	TGTGCCAGTTCTGGACAGGTATTCTCTGGGGCCAACGTCCTGACTTTC	CASSGQVFSGANVLTF
.	TRBV27	.	TRBJ2-3	TGTGCCAGCAGTCTCAGGGGCACAGATACGCAGTATTTT	CASSLRGTDTQYF
TRBD1	TRBV5-1	.	TRBJ2-7	TGCGCCAGCAGCTTGGAAGGACAGGGGTCCGCCGAGCAGTACTTC	CASSLEGQGSAEQYF
TRBD1	TRBV5-1	.	TRBJ2-7	TGCGCCAGCAGCTTGGACGGGGACAGCCCCTACGAGCAGTACTTC	CASSLDGDSPYEQYF
.	TRBV6-5	.	TRBJ2-2	TGTGCCAGCAGACCCGACATGACGTCCGGGGAGCTGTTTTTT	CASRPDMTSGELFF
TRBD1	TRBV10-3	.	TRBJ1-2	TGTGCCATCAGTGAACGGGACAGGGCGGGGACCTATGGCTACACCTTC	CAISERDRAGTYGYTF
.	TRBV7-2	.	TRBJ2-2	TGTGCCAGCAGCTCACACCGGCAAGGAGGGGAGCTGTTTTTT	CASSSHRQGGELFF
TRBD2	TRBV5-1	.	TRBJ2-7	TGCGCCAGCAGCTTGGGACTAGCGCTACCCTACGAGCAGTACTTC	CASSLGLALPYEQYF
.	TRBV5-1	.	TRBJ2-2	TGCGCCAGCAGCTTGAGGGTTACGGAGAACACCGGGGAGCTGTTTTTT	CASSLRVTENTGELFF
TRBD2	TRBV2	.	TRBJ2-7	TGTGCCAGTGCCGGACTAGCTTGGTACGAGCAGTACTTC	CASAGLAWYEQYF
TRBD1	TRBV28	.	TRBJ1-5	TGTGCCAGCAGTGGACAGGATAATCAGCCCCAGCATTTT	CASSGQDNQPQHF
.	TRBV10-3	.	TRBJ2-7	TGTGCCATCAGTGCCACAGGGACCCACGAGCAGTACTTC	CAISATGTHEQYF
.	TRBV10-3	few	TRBJ1-1	TGTGCCATCAGGGGGGTTATGAACACTGAAGCTTTCTTT	CAIRGVMNTEAFF
.	TRBV30	.	TRBJ2-1	TGTGCCTGCAGCGGCTCCTACAATGAGCAGTTCTTC	CACSGSYNEQFF
.	TRBV6-5	.	TRBJ1-2	TGTGCCACCAGGGAGAACTATGGCTACACCTTC	CATRENYGYTF
TRBD1	TRBV7-2	.	TRBJ1-1	TGTGCCAGCAGCCCGGGACAGGGGGAGGAAGCTTTCTTT	CASSPGQGEEAFF
.	TRBV4-1	once	TRBJ2-3	TGCGCCAGCAGCCGCTTAGGGACACTAGATACGCAGTATTTT	CASSRLGTLDTQYF
.	TRBV30	.	TRBJ1-6	TGTGCCTGTACCGGGGGGTACCCTCTCAATTCACCCCTCCACTTT	CACTGGYPLNSPLHF
.	TRBV28	.	TRBJ2-3	TGTGCCAGCAGCTCGGACAGCCTAAGCACAGATACGCAGTATTTT	CASSSDSLSTDTQYF
.	TRBV5-1	.	TRBJ2-3	TGCGCCAGCCGAAGTCAAGTCGCCGGGGTAGATACGCAGTATTTT	CASRSQVAGVDTQYF
.	TRBV7-2	.	TRBJ1-5	TGTGCCAGCAGCTCGCCCCCCGGGGGGGGAAGTCAGCCCCAGCATTTT	CASSSPPGGGSQPQHF
TRBD1	TRBV6-1	once	TRBJ1-4	TGTGCCAGCAGTGAAGTGTTTGGACAGGGTTGGGAAAAACTGTTTTTT	CASSEVFGQGWEKLFF
.	TRBV7-2	.	TRBJ1-6	TGTGCCAGCAGCTTAGTGGGCGGGGGAAATTCACCCCTCCACTTT	CASSLVGGGNSPLHF
TRBD1	TRBV6-6	.	TRBJ1-1	TGTGCCAGCAGTATAACAGGGGAAACTGAAGCTTTCTTT	CASSITGETEAFF
TRBD1	TRBV9	.	TRBJ2-2	TGTGCCAGCAGCCCTCGGGGTGGACAGGGAAGCACCGGGGAGCTGTTTTTT	CASSPRGGQGSTGELFF
TRBD2	TRBV7-2	.	TRBJ2-7	TGTGCCAGCAGCCACACTAGCGGGAACGTGCAGTACTTC	CASSHTSGNVQYF
.	TRBV7-2	.	TRBJ2-3	TGTGCCAGCAGCGGCCGCGGGGATACGCAGTATTTT	CASSGRGDTQYF
.	TRBV19	.	TRBJ1-2	TGTGCCAGTAGCCCGACAGGTAATACCTATGGCTACACCTTC	CASSPTGNTYGYTF
.	TRBV27	.	TRBJ2-1	TGTGCCAGCAGTTTATATTTGGGAGCGAATGAGCAGTTCTTC	CASSLYLGANEQFF
.	TRBV5-1	few	TRBJ2-5	TGCGCCAGCAGCTTGGGGCGTGTGGGGAGGCAAGAGACCCAGTACTTC	CASSLGRVGRQETQYF
TRBD1	TRBV6-6	.	TRBJ2-4	TGTGCCAGCAGCTCAGGGACAGTAGCCAAAAACATTCAGTACTTC	CASSSGTVAKNIQYF
.	TRBV30	once	TRBJ2-7	TGTGTCAAACCGGCGGAGACCTACGAGCAGTACTTC	CVKPAETYEQYF
TRBD1	TRBV5-1	.	TRBJ2-3	TGCGCCAGCAGCAAGGGGGCCGGCACAGATACGCAGTATTTT	CASSKGAGTDTQYF
.	TRBV6-5	few	TRBJ2-7	TGTGCCAGCAGGCCGATCCACGAGCAGTACTTC	CASRPIHEQYF
.	TRBV19	.	TRBJ1-1	TGTGCCAGTAGTGATCTGAGGGGGGTCACTGAAGCTTTCTTT	CASSDLRGVTEAFF
.	TRBV11-1	.	TRBJ2-2	TGTGCCAGCAGCCCCAGGTCGGCCGGGGAGCTGTTTTTT	CASSPRSAGELFF
.	TRBV4-1	.	TRBJ1-4	TGCGCCAGCAGCCCATTGGGAGCAACTAATGAAAAACTGTTTTTT	CASSPLGATNEKLFF
.	TRBV30	.	TRBJ2-1	TGTGCCTGGAGTCCTTCAGAATACAATGAGCAGTTCTTC	CAWSPSEYNEQFF
.	TRBV7-2	.	TRBJ2-7	TGTGCCAGCAGCTTAGAGCGGCAGAGCTCCTACGAGCAGTACTTC	CASSLERQSSYEQYF
.	TRBV9	.	TRBJ2-3	TGTGCCAGCAGCGTAGTCGCGATCCCAGGTGGAGATACGCAGTATTTT	CASSVVAIPGGDTQYF
.	TRBV19	.	TRBJ1-3	TGTGCCAGTAGTACGACCTACGGGGGGACCTCTGGAAACACCATATATTTT	CASSTTYGGTSGNTIYF
.	TRBV27	.	TRBJ2-2	TGTGCCAGCAGTTTATCAGGGATTAACACCGGGGAGCTGTTTTTT	CASSLSGINTGELFF
.	TRBV9	many	TRBJ1-3	TGTGCCAGCAGCGTAGCGGGGGCAGGGGCTGGAAACACCATATATTTT	CASSVAGAGAGNTIYF
TRBD2	TRBV5-1	.	TRBJ2-7	TGCGCCAGCAGCTTAAGCCCGACTAGCGGGGGGGACGAGCAGTACTTC	CASSLSPTSGGDEQYF